The 32 T cell receptor beta chains below were found in one sample sequenced in a study of PD-1 blockade in classical Hodgkin lymphoma. Every patient experienced relapse after autologous stem cell transplantation, and brentuximab vedotin exposure varied. By magnetic negative selection, CD4+ T cells were purified from thawed PBMCs. Assay used: immunoSEQ multiplex PCR; TCRdb lists only in-frame clones, some missing. The data hold 30,000 to 35,000 clones, with around 90% observed a single time. The specimen comprised CD4+ T cells from blood, sampled at baseline. The receptors come from a human donor with classical Hodgkin lymphoma.

The chain carries TRBV12-5 and TRBJ2-2; TRBD2 agrees at 13 bases. The CDR3 sequence is 17 residues long. The V segment lost 1 base and the J segment 4 bases; nucleotides outside the gene matches: 3. Per germline, CDR1 LGHNT and CDR2 FRNRAP. CDR3 sequence reads: CASGLGLAGGPTGELFF. The CDR3 nucleotides read TGTGCTAGTGGTTTGGGACTAGCGGGAGGTCCCACCGGGGAGCTGTTTTTT.

The rearrangement links TRBV28 to TRBJ2-2; 11 positions match TRBD2. Germline assignment: CDR1 MDHEN and CDR2 SYDVKM. V shed 2 bases and J 5 bases; nucleotides not matched to a gene: 10. The CDR3 runs 18 residues. This chain's CDR3 is CASSLGSSGRAGTGELFF. The CDR3 coding sequence is TGTGCCAGCAGTTTAGGTAGTAGCGGGAGGGCCGGGACCGGGGAGCTGTTTTTT.

The chain employs TRBV6-5 and TRBJ1-5; D gene uncertain. Trimming left V 4 bases short and J 0 bases short, with 7 bases between. Germline CDR1 reads MNHEY; CDR2 reads SVGAGI. This CDR3 region has 14 residues. This chain's CDR3 is CASSSQYSNQPQHF. The CDR3 nucleotides are TGTGCCAGCAGTTCCCAGTATAGCAATCAGCCCCAGCATTTT.

The chain uses TRBV30 and TRBJ1-3; D gene uncertain. From germline, CDR1 is GTSNPN and CDR2 SVGIG (reference sequence). The CDR3 length is 13 residues. V lost 6 bases, J lost 4 bases, and 13 bases lay in between. The CDR3 DNA sequence: TGTGCCTGCTCCAAAAGTGGCGGAAACACCATATATTTT. It is translated as CACSKSGGNTIYF.

This chain connects TRBV12-5 to TRBJ2-3; 7 bases fit TRBD1. The V and J ends lost 2 bases and 2 bases, in that order; junction bases with no gene match: 7. This CDR3 region has 16 residues. Germline lookup yields CDR1 LGHNT and CDR2 FRNRAP. CDR3 nucleotides: TGTGCTAGTGGTTTGATGATCGGGACAGCCACAGATACGCAGTATTTT. It codes for CASGLMIGTATDTQYF.

The gene calls are TRBV9 and TRBJ2-3, with D hard to call. Per germline, CDR1 SGDLS and CDR2 YYNGEE. V lost 0 bases to trimming and J lost 3 bases, with 2 bases between them. The CDR3 is made up of 12 amino acids. DNA for the CDR3: TGTGCCAGCAGCGTAGGTACAGATACGCAGTATTTT. This sequence encodes CASSVGTDTQYF.

This clone occurred a few times. This chain joins TRBV7-9 and TRBJ1-5; a possible D gene is TRBD1 (5 bases). Germline CDR1 SEHNR, CDR2 FQNEAQ (reference sequence). The CDR3 has 16 residues. With 5 bases removed from V and 4 bases from J, the gap between germline ends came to 18 bases. The CDR3 sequence is CASSPGDHAANQPQHF. In nucleotides, the CDR3 is TGTGCCAGCAGCCCGGGGGACCATGCCGCTAATCAGCCCCAGCATTTT.

This clone was recorded once. The chain combines TRBV30 with TRBJ1-5, with D possibly TRBD1 on 6 matching bases. Trimming shortened V by 7 bases and J by 0 bases, and 16 bases separated the two germline ends. This CDR3 is built from 15 residues. Germline lookup yields CDR1 GTSNPN and CDR2 SVGIG (reference sequence). CDR3 amino acids: CALRTAANSNQPQHF. CDR3 coding DNA: TGTGCCTTACGGACAGCCGCGAATAGCAATCAGCCCCAGCATTTT.

The gene calls are TRBV6-6 and TRBJ2-5, with D uncertain. CDR3 size: 13 residues. V lost 0 bases and J 1 base, leaving 3 bases between the germline ends. In germline, CDR1 is MNHNY, CDR2 SVGAGI (reference sequence). The CDR3 is CASSYSSQETQYF. CDR3 nucleotide sequence: TGTGCCAGCAGTTACTCGAGCCAAGAGACCCAGTACTTC.

The V gene is TRBV11-2, the J gene TRBJ1-1; tentatively, D is TRBD1 (6 bases). This CDR3 comprises 14 residues. V was shortened by 4 bases and J by 10 bases, with 19 bases between the two germline ends. CDR1 SGHAT and CDR2 FQNNGV come from the germline V gene. The CDR3 here is CASSYDRKEIGAFF. CDR3 DNA: TGTGCCAGCAGCTATGACAGGAAGGAGATTGGAGCTTTCTTT.

The rearrangement uses TRBV28 and TRBJ2-7; 11 nucleotides agree with TRBD1. The length of the CDR3 is 12 residues. V gave up 11 bases and J gave up 2 bases; unmatched junction bases: 2. The germline V gene has CDR1 MDHEN and CDR2 SYDVKM. The CDR3 DNA reads as TGTGCCGGGGGACAGGGGGCCTACGAGCAGTACTTC. Translated: CAGGQGAYEQYF.

The chain couples TRBV9 to TRBJ2-7, with D unresolved. The CDR3 extends over 13 amino acids. V lost 3 bases to trimming and J lost 4 bases, with 11 bases between them. Germline V CDR1 and CDR2: SGDLS, YYNGEE. The CDR3 loop is CASSASFLYEQYF. CDR3 nucleotides: TGTGCCAGCAGCGCTTCCTTTCTGTACGAGCAGTACTTC. Combining the CDR3 with reference TRBV9 and TRBJ2-7 gives the whole variable domain DSGVTQTPKHLITATGQRVTLRCSPRSGDLSVYWYQQSLDQGLQFLIQYYNGEERAKGNILERFSAQQFPDLHSELNLSSLELGDSALYFCASSASFLYEQYFGPGTRLTVT.

V is TRBV5-1 and J is TRBJ2-1; D unclear. Germline V gives CDR1 SGHRS, CDR2 YFSETQ. V was cut by 1 base and J by 0 bases, with 8 bases left in between. CDR3 length: 15 amino acids. The CDR3 bases are TGCGCCAGCAGCTTGTTGGGCAGCTCCTACAATGAGCAGTTCTTC. It codes for CASSLLGSSYNEQFF.

This clone was picked up one time. The chain uses TRBV28 and TRBJ2-7; D is perhaps TRBD2 (6 bases). Germline CDR1 MDHEN, CDR2 SYDVKM. The CDR3 runs 13 residues. V was clipped by 9 bases and J by 0 bases, with 12 bases between them. The CDR3 reads CASSAGPSYEQYF. CDR3 DNA: TGTGCCAGTTCTGCGGGGCCCTCCTACGAGCAGTACTTC.

The V call is TRBV7-8, the J call TRBJ2-7; TRBD2 agrees at 7 bases. This CDR3 is 15 amino acids long. V gave up 5 bases and J gave up 0 bases; unmatched junction bases: 7. Germline lookup yields CDR1 SGHVS and CDR2 FQNEAQ. This CDR3 reads CASSQLARSSYEQYF. The CDR3 DNA is TGTGCCAGCAGCCAACTAGCGAGATCCTCCTACGAGCAGTACTTC. Filled out from reference TRBV7-8 and TRBJ2-7, the complete variable domain reads GAGVSQSPRYKVAKRGQDVALRCDPISGHVSLFWYQQALGQGPEFLTYFQNEAQLDKSGLPSDRFFAERPEGSVSTLKIQRTQQEDSAVYLCASSQLARSSYEQYFGPGTRLTVT.

The rearrangement uses TRBV5-1 and TRBJ1-3, with TRBD1 identical over 8 bases. V shed 0 bases, J shed 8 bases, and the junction held 13 bases outside the gene matches. Germline values: CDR1 SGHRS, CDR2 YFSETQ. The CDR3 has 17 residues. The CDR3 region is CASSLEGGQGVTDTIYF. The CDR3 nucleotides are TGCGCCAGCAGCTTGGAGGGAGGACAGGGAGTTACAGACACCATATATTTT.

The chain is built from TRBV6-5 and TRBJ2-7, with 9 bases that match TRBD1. This CDR3 is 15 amino acids long. With 0 bases clipped from V and 5 bases from J, the junction kept 5 bases outside the gene matches. Germline V gene sequence: CDR1 MNHEY, CDR2 SVGAGI. The CDR3: CASSYSGQGFHEQYF. CDR3 coding DNA: TGTGCCAGCAGTTACTCGGGACAGGGATTTCACGAGCAGTACTTC.

V usage is TRBV7-2 and J usage is TRBJ2-1; D not resolved. This CDR3 contains 11 residues. The V gene lost 5 bases and the J gene lost 8 bases, with 7 bases spanning the gap. The germline V gene encodes CDR1 SGHTA and CDR2 FQGNSA. The CDR3 loop reads CASSLWHEQFF. CDR3 nucleotides: TGTGCCAGCAGCCTGTGGCATGAGCAGTTCTTC.

This chain joins TRBV10-3 and TRBJ2-2, with 8 bases fitting TRBD1. The CDR3 covers 13 residues. V dropped 7 bases and J dropped 5; count of bases not matched to a gene: 3. Germline V CDR1 and CDR2: ENHRY, SYGVKD. CDR3 sequence (DNA): TGTGCCATCACAGGGGGCTTGACCGGGGAGCTGTTTTTT. Translating gives CAITGGLTGELFF.

The CDR3 loop is CASSLGPRSNTEAFF. DNA of the CDR3: TGTGCCAGCAGCTTAGGCCCTCGGAGCAACACTGAAGCTTTCTTT. The rearrangement links TRBV7-6 to TRBJ1-1, with no clear D. The ends were cut back, 1 base at V and 2 bases at J, with 11 bases in the middle. This CDR3 comprises 15 residues. Germline CDR1 is SGHVS and CDR2 is FNYEAQ.

The V gene is TRBV11-2, the J gene TRBJ2-7; D is ambiguous. This CDR3 has 12 amino acids. The V gene lost 2 bases and the J gene lost 2 bases, with 4 bases spanning the gap. Germline lookup yields CDR1 SGHAT and CDR2 FQNNGV. The CDR3 sequence is CASSLQTYEQYF. CDR3 DNA sequence: TGTGCCAGCAGCTTACAGACCTACGAGCAGTACTTC. The whole variable domain, remainder taken from reference TRBV11-2 and TRBJ2-7, is EAGVAQSPRYKIIEKRQSVAFWCNPISGHATLYWYQQILGQGPKLLIQFQNNGVVDDSQLPKDRFSAERLKGVDSTLKIQPAKLEDSAVYLCASSLQTYEQYFGPGTRLTVT.

This rearrangement joins TRBV2 to TRBJ1-1; 10 bases align to TRBD1. The CDR3 totals 15 residues. Trimming took 6 bases from V and 4 from J; bases not matched to a gene: 8. The germline V gene encodes CDR1 SNHLY and CDR2 FYNNEI. The CDR3 DNA reads TGTGCCAGCAGGAAGGGACAGGGGTTTTTCACTGAAGCTTTCTTT. Translation: CASRKGQGFFTEAFF.

The chain uses TRBV2 and TRBJ1-5; 7 nucleotides line up with TRBD1. This CDR3 is 15 amino acids long. Germline CDR1 and CDR2: SNHLY and FYNNEI. With V trimmed by 4 bases and J by 0 bases, 3 bases remained unmatched. As DNA, the CDR3 is TGTGCCAGCAGTGGACAGGGCTATAGCAATCAGCCCCAGCATTTT. As protein: CASSGQGYSNQPQHF.

V is TRBV13 and J is TRBJ2-3; D uncertain. V was shortened by 2 bases and J by 4 bases, with 7 bases between the two germline ends. This CDR3 spans 13 amino acids. In germline, CDR1 is PRHDT, CDR2 FYEKMQ (reference sequence). For the CDR3, the DNA is TGTGCCAGCAGCTTAAGGGTAGCAGATACGCAGTATTTT. It specifies CASSLRVADTQYF.

The count of this clone is one. This chain connects TRBV30 to TRBJ2-3; 7 nucleotides match TRBD1. This CDR3 spans 13 amino acids. From germline, CDR1 is GTSNPN and CDR2 SVGIG (reference sequence). CDR3 in amino acids: CATGTDSTDTQYF. DNA for the CDR3: TGTGCGACCGGGACAGATAGCACAGATACGCAGTATTTT.

The chain recombines TRBV27 with TRBJ2-5, with a weak D call TRBD2 (5 bases). CDR3 length: 13 residues. Germline CDR1 reads MNHEY; CDR2 reads SMNVEV (reference sequence). The germline V and J ends were trimmed by 6 bases and 4 bases, with 12 bases remaining between them. The DNA for the CDR3 is TGTGCCAGCAGCGTCAGACGGGGAGAGACCCAGTACTTC. Encoded protein: CASSVRRGETQYF.

The V and J genes are TRBV7-9 and TRBJ2-7, with TRBD2 identical over 13 bases. The germline gives CDR1 SEHNR, CDR2 FQNEAQ (reference sequence). There are 14 residues in the CDR3. Trimming cost V 0 bases and J 13 bases; bases outside gene matches: 6. This CDR3 is CASSLAAGLAGQYF. CDR3 nucleotide sequence: TGTGCCAGCAGCTTAGCGGCGGGACTAGCGGGACAATACTTC.

V and J are TRBV6-5 and TRBJ2-2; D unclear. V was clipped by 0 bases and J by 5 bases, with 4 bases between them. The CDR3 has 13 amino acids. Germline V gene sequence: CDR1 MNHEY, CDR2 SVGAGI. Here the CDR3 DNA reads TGTGCCAGCAGTTACTCTTTTACCGGGGAGCTGTTTTTT. Residues: CASSYSFTGELFF.

The chain links TRBV9 to TRBJ2-1; 7 nucleotides line up with TRBD2. The CDR3 is 16 residues long. Germline CDR1 SGDLS, CDR2 YYNGEE. V gave up 3 bases and J gave up 4 bases; unmatched junction bases: 10. The CDR3 DNA reads as TGTGCCAGCAGCGCCACCTCTAGCGGCATTTACAATGAGCAGTTCTTC. It codes for CASSATSSGIYNEQFF.

This clone has only one observation. V gene TRBV30 combines with J gene TRBJ2-7; D possibly corresponds to TRBD2 (5 bases). The CDR3 runs 14 residues. Germline loops: CDR1 GTSNPN, CDR2 SVGIG (reference sequence). Trimming removed 2 bases from V and 6 bases from J, with 17 bases in between. CDR3 in DNA: TGTGCCTGGAGTCCCAATAGGCTAGCAGCCGAGCAGTACTTC. It is translated as CAWSPNRLAAEQYF.

The chain carries TRBV6-1 and TRBJ2-7; possible D gene TRBD1, 5 bases. Between the trimmed V and J ends, which lost 6 bases and 3 bases, there was a span of 18 bases. Looked up from germline, CDR1 is MNHNS and CDR2 is SASEGT. The CDR3 is 15 residues long. The CDR3 is CASRADRNPYYEQYF. CDR3 coding DNA: TGTGCCAGCAGAGCTGACAGAAACCCCTACTACGAGCAGTACTTC.

The chain combines TRBV2 with TRBJ1-2; TRBD1 is a possible D gene (6 bases). CDR3 length equals 14 residues. Trimming took 6 bases from V and 2 from J, leaving 13 bases between them. Germline V gene sequence: CDR1 SNHLY, CDR2 FYNNEI. CDR3 DNA sequence: TGTGCCAGCAGCATGGACAGTTACAACTATGGCTACACCTTC. It codes for CASSMDSYNYGYTF.